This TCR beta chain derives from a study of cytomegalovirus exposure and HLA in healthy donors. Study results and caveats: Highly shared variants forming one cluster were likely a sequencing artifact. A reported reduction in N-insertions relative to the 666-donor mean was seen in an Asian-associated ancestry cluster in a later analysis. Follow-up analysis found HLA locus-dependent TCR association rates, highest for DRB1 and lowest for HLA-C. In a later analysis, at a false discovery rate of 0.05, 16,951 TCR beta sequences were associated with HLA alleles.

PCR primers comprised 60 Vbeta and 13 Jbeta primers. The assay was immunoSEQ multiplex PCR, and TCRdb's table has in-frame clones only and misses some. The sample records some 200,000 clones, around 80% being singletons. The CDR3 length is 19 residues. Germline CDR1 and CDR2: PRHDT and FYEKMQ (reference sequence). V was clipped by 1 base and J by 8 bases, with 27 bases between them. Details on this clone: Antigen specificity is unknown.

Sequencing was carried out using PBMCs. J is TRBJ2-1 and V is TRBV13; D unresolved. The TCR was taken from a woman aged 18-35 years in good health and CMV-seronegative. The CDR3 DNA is TGTGCCAGCAGCTTAGACCGGTTTGGCGTTCTAGTGTCCCGTCATGAGCAGTTCTTC. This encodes CASSLDRFGVLVSRHEQFF.